These 10 T cell receptor beta chains originate from one sample sequenced in a study of T cells after yellow fever vaccination (dated by TCRdb to 2018 to 2020). Library preparation employed 5' RACE. TCRdb names Illumina HiSeq 2500 as the instrument used. The public sequencing data were trimmed at Q25 with fastp and processed into clonotypes with MiXCR by TCRdb, which kept only in-frame beta chains. Every CDR3 protein is listed once, alongside the most common genes and DNA of its rows. This sample lists about 210,000 distinct CDR3 sequences; roughly 6.2% were detected once. 1% to 1.2% of the sample rests with the top ten. The sample's treatment or condition label, decoded: live attenuated yellow fever vaccine strain. The sequences come from CD4+ T cells sorted from PBMCs, collected on the day of the yellow fever booster vaccination. These TCRs come from a young man who received the YFV17D yellow fever vaccine.

This clonotype has just a few counts. The V and J genes are TRBV4-3 and TRBJ2-3, with 7 nucleotides matching TRBD2. J gave up 2 bases and V 0 bases, and 5 bases lay outside the gene matches. CDR1 and CDR2 from the germline V gene are LGHNA and YSLEER. The CDR3 sequence is 16 residues long. The CDR3 bases are TGCGCCAGCAGCCAAGACAGGACTAGAATCACAGATACGCAGTATTTT. Its translation is CASSQDRTRITDTQYF.

This clonotype was seen ten or more times. The rearrangement joins TRBV11-2 to TRBJ2-1, with D unclear. This CDR3 contains 12 residues. V lost 3 bases to trimming and J lost 12 bases, with 12 bases between them. Germline-derived CDR1 and CDR2 are SGHAT and FQNNGV. This chain's CDR3 is CASSLSAGSQFF. In nucleotides, the CDR3 is TGTGCCAGCAGCTTGAGTGCCGGGTCGCAGTTCTTC.

In its sample, this clonotype was seen many times. The chain uses TRBV7-9 and TRBJ2-5, with a weak D call TRBD2 (7 bases). The V end was cut by 7 bases, the J end by 4 bases, with 19 bases between. Germline CDR1 is SEHNR and CDR2 is FQNEAQ (reference sequence). This CDR3 has 15 amino acids. The CDR3, as DNA: TGTGCCAGCAAGCCGGCGGAAGGGGGGGTAGAGACCCAGTACTTC. Its protein product is CASKPAEGGVETQYF.

The chain is built from TRBV21-1 and TRBJ2-7; the D call in the table, TRBD1, was not verified against the DNA. TRBV21-1 is a documented pseudogene. The CDR3 runs 15 residues. CDR3 nucleotides: TGTGCCAGCAGCAAACCGCGCAGGGGACACTACGAGCAGTACTTC. This sequence encodes CASSKPRRGHYEQYF.

This clonotype was recorded many times. The chain uses TRBV12-3 or TRBV12-4 and TRBJ2-1; TRBD2 matches 7 bases. J lost 6 bases, V lost 0 bases, and 2 bases had no gene match. CDR3 length: 14 residues. The CDR3 here is CASSLAGGINEQFF. The CDR3 DNA follows: TGTGCCAGCAGTTTAGCGGGAGGGATCAATGAGCAGTTCTTC.

This clonotype was detected many times. This chain's CDR3 is CASSLAPSGRGNEQFF. CDR3 bases: TGTGCCAGCAGCCTCGCCCCGAGCGGGAGGGGTAATGAGCAGTTCTTC. The V call is TRBV3-1, the J call TRBJ2-1, with 10 bases aligning to TRBD2. The J segment lost 7 bases and the V segment lost 4 bases, leaving 10 bases of the junction unmatched. CDR3 length: 16 amino acids. The V gene's germline CDR1 is LGHDT and CDR2 YNNKEL (reference sequence).

This clonotype was recorded a few times. This chain links TRBV7-9 with TRBJ1-1; 7 bases agree with TRBD1. The CDR3 sequence is 14 residues long. The germline CDR1 and CDR2 sequences are SEHNR and FQNEAQ (reference sequence). The trim removed 4 bases at V and 4 bases at J, leaving 6 bases unmatched. The CDR3 DNA is TGTGCCAGCAGCTCTCCCAACAGGGGCACTGAAGCTTTCTTT. It translates to CASSSPNRGTEAFF. Supplemented by reference TRBV7-9 and TRBJ1-1, the full variable domain reads DTGVSQNPRHKITKRGQNVTFRCDPISEHNRLYWYRQTLGQGPEFLTYFQNEAQLEKSRLLSDRFSAERPKGSFSTLEIQRTEQGDSAMYLCASSSPNRGTEAFFGQGTRLTVV.

This clonotype was seen repeatedly, ten times or more. The chain combines TRBV6-2 or TRBV6-3 with TRBJ2-4, with D hard to call. The CDR3 runs to 17 residues. Trimming shortened V by 0 bases and J by 0 bases, and 12 bases separated the two germline ends. The germline CDR1 and CDR2 sequences are MNHEY and SVGEGT. The CDR3 spells CASSYSSLLLAKNIQYF. In DNA, the CDR3 is TGTGCCAGCAGTTACTCGAGCCTCCTTCTAGCCAAAAACATTCAGTACTTC.

The table lists this clonotype with many counts. CDR3 coding DNA: TGTGCCAGCAGCGTAATACAGGGGAGCACCGGGGAGCTGTTTTTT. As protein: CASSVIQGSTGELFF. The V gene is TRBV9, the J gene TRBJ2-2, with 7 bases matching TRBD1. Losses at the gene ends were 1 base for V and 4 bases for J; bases not matched to a gene: 4. The CDR3 covers 15 residues. Germline assignment: CDR1 SGDLS and CDR2 YYNGEE.

This clonotype occurred a few times. The V gene is TRBV19, the J gene TRBJ2-1, with 9 bases lining up with TRBD2. The CDR3 loop spans 14 amino acids. Germline values: CDR1 LNHDA, CDR2 SQIVND (reference sequence). The V gene end was trimmed by 6 bases and the J gene end by 10 bases; junction bases not matched to a gene: 10. The CDR3 DNA reads as TGTGCCAGTAGGGTAGTAGCGGGAGTAGAAGAGCAGTTCTTC. This gives the protein CASRVVAGVEEQFF.